This T cell receptor (beta chain) was captured by sequencing in a study of T cell responses to AZD1222 COVID-19 vaccine. The study, taken as a whole, reports: Spike-specific TCR breadth and depth were elevated following two AZD1222 doses. After the peak T cell response, and only then, were repertoires sampled. A mostly white British donor set with more females was recruited, and clonal diversity was possibly underestimated. Just a handful of AZD1222 recipients were seropositive at baseline.

With respect to this clone: Its antigen remains unknown.

Method: immunoSEQ multiplex PCR; TCRdb's copy keeps in-frame clones and lacks some. The sample yields roughly 200,000 clones, about 92% seen once. This CDR3 is built from 11 residues. The ends were cut back, 10 bases at V and 3 bases at J, with 8 bases in the middle. This specimen was peripheral blood, taken on day 0 of AZD1222 vaccination. V is TRBV12-3 or TRBV12-4 and J is TRBJ2-3; no definite D call. The source is an adult in good health. CDR3 residues: CATQETDTQYF. The CDR3 bases are TGTGCCACCCAGGAGACAGATACGCAGTATTTT.